This record covers a single T cell receptor beta chain. The data derive from a study of blood T cell repertoires in COVID-19. Study-wide background: Samples of COVID-19 (acute and convalescent) were obtained from the United States, Italy and Spain.

This CDR3 spans 16 amino acids. The germline gives CDR1 SEHNR, CDR2 FQNEAQ (reference sequence). V gave up 1 base and J gave up 0 bases, with 10 bases separating them. How the authors handled the data: Reference gene primers were amplified, and this amplification served to estimate nucleated cell counts. Some clones are missing from TCRdb's copy, which holds only in-frame ones; the method was immunoSEQ multiplex PCR. Clone size and the V and J calls come from that table; the DNA yielded D and trimming. The table has some 220,000 clones, nearly 90% seen once; the top ten hold roughly 12%. This TCR was sampled from a woman younger than 30 who had recovered from COVID-19. Sequenced: peripheral blood. The chain recombines TRBV7-9 with TRBJ2-1; perhaps TRBD2 as D (6 bases). The CDR3 spells CASSLGRGSSYNEQFF. CDR3 DNA: TGTGCCAGCAGCTTAGGGCGGGGTAGCTCCTACAATGAGCAGTTCTTC.